Listed below are T cell receptor beta chains from one sample, sequenced in a study of blood T cells in healthy people across ages. TCRdb processed the 5' RACE reads anew with MiXCR; each CDR3 protein has one entry. In the table there are about 1.4 million distinct CDR3 sequences, approximately 59% of which are singletons. Sample: blood. These receptors were collected from a man aged 18 to 29 in good health. The CDR3 runs from the conserved cysteine through the conserved F or W. A D gene is named only where the DNA matches it firmly. A row's size may be missing; if present it is once, few, many or a size class.

v_gene	d_gene	j_gene	abundance	CDR3aa	CDR3nt
TRBV4-2	NA	TRBJ2-7	few	CASSRGPLAHEQYF	TGTGCCAGCAGCCGCGGGCCACTTGCCCACGAGCAGTACTTC
TRBV20-1	TRBD1	TRBJ2-3	NA	CSARGAQGNTQYF	TGCAGTGCTAGAGGAGCACAGGGGAATACGCAGTATTTT
TRBV6-2/TRBV6-3	NA	TRBJ1-2	NA	CASTNGGNGYTF	TGTGCCAGCACCAACGGGGGAAATGGCTACACCTTC
TRBV27	NA	TRBJ2-7	NA	CASNTRDGSYEQYF	TGTGCCAGCAATACCCGGGACGGCTCCTACGAGCAGTACTTC
TRBV20-1	NA	TRBJ1-1	NA	CSARGQPRDLPGNTEAFF	TGCAGTGCTAGAGGGCAGCCCCGGGACCTACCCGGGAACACTGAAGCTTTCTTT
TRBV12-3/TRBV12-4	NA	TRBJ1-1	few	CASKQETNTEAFF	TGTGCCAGCAAGCAGGAAACGAACACTGAAGCTTTCTTT
TRBV29-1	NA	TRBJ1-1	few	CSVDSPQGLNTEAFF	TGCAGCGTTGATTCGCCCCAGGGCCTGAACACTGAAGCTTTCTTT
TRBV4-3	TRBD1	TRBJ1-6	NA	CASSQETGQGLNNSPLHF	TGCGCCAGCAGCCAAGAAACGGGACAGGGACTTAATAATTCACCCCTCCACTTT
TRBV5-6	NA	TRBJ2-7	NA	CASSQSGLGWSSYEQYF	TGTGCCAGCAGCCAGTCAGGATTAGGTTGGAGCTCCTACGAGCAGTACTTC
TRBV4-2	TRBD2	TRBJ2-3	NA	CASSQDQGAGPQYF	TGTGCCAGCAGCCAAGATCAGGGAGCGGGGCCGCAGTATTTT
TRBV4-1	NA	TRBJ1-2	few	CASSRQTEYGYTF	TGCGCCAGCAGCCGTCAGACAGAGTATGGCTACACCTTC
TRBV29-1	NA	TRBJ2-2	NA	CSVDDLNTGELFF	TGCAGCGTTGATGACCTAAACACCGGGGAGCTGTTTTTT
TRBV29-1	NA	TRBJ2-1	few	CSADPAGLPYNEQFF	TGCAGCGCCGACCCTGCAGGGTTGCCTTACAATGAGCAGTTCTTC
TRBV3-1	NA	TRBJ2-1	NA	CASSQDKIYNEQFF	TGTGCCAGCAGCCAAGATAAGATATACAATGAGCAGTTCTTC
TRBV28	TRBD2	TRBJ2-1	few	CASSWIAGGGYNEQFF	TGTGCCAGCAGCTGGATAGCGGGGGGCGGATACAATGAGCAGTTCTTC
TRBV29-1	TRBD2	TRBJ2-1	few	CSVEGVAGTLYNEQFF	TGCAGCGTTGAGGGAGTAGCGGGCACGCTATACAATGAGCAGTTCTTC